A selection of T cell receptor beta chains follows, all from one sample in a study of blood T cell repertoires in COVID-19. TCRdb's copy holds only in-frame clones and misses some; the assay was immunoSEQ multiplex PCR. The profile shows about 120,000 clones, 82% of them singletons. The sample was peripheral blood. The source is a human donor in a cohort sampled during active COVID-19. Each CDR3 is given with its conserved first and last residue. The D gene is left open where the match is weak. Clone size, where shown, is once, few, many, or a class for clones that have expanded.

.	TRBD2	TRBV6-6	TRBJ2-1	CASKRLAGEPYNEQFF	TGTGCCAGCAAAAGACTAGCGGGGGAACCCTACAATGAGCAGTTCTTC
.	TRBD1	TRBV5-1	TRBJ1-1	CASSETQGLTEAFF	TGCGCCAGCAGCGAAACACAGGGGCTCACTGAAGCTTTCTTT
.	.	TRBV9	TRBJ2-3	CASSVGGDLTDTQYF	TGTGCCAGCAGCGTAGGGGGCGATTTGACAGATACGCAGTATTTT
.	.	TRBV6-5	TRBJ1-1	CASSPDGGVGTEAFF	TGTGCCAGCAGCCCGGATGGGGGGGTTGGCACTGAAGCTTTCTTT
.	TRBD2	TRBV7-9	TRBJ2-2	CASSRPWTSGGNTGELFF	TGTGCCAGCAGCCGCCCGTGGACTAGCGGGGGGAACACCGGGGAGCTGTTTTTT
.	.	TRBV2	TRBJ1-1	CASTPDTFHTEAFF	TGTGCCAGCACCCCGGACACGTTCCACACTGAAGCTTTCTTT
.	.	TRBV7-9	TRBJ1-1	CASSLDRVNTEAFF	TGTGCCAGCAGCTTAGACCGCGTAAACACTGAAGCTTTCTTT
once	.	TRBV4-1	TRBJ2-1	CASSPRTGSSYNEQFF	TGCGCCAGCAGCCCACGGACGGGGAGCTCCTACAATGAGCAGTTCTTC
.	TRBD1	TRBV11-1	TRBJ2-2	CASTGTANTGELFF	TGTGCCAGCACCGGGACAGCGAACACCGGGGAGCTGTTTTTT
.	TRBD1	TRBV7-9	TRBJ2-7	CASSAIQGAQQYF	TGTGCCAGCAGCGCCATACAGGGGGCCCAGCAGTACTTC
.	TRBD1	TRBV24-1	TRBJ1-5	CATSDTGGFSNQPQHF	TGTGCCACCAGTGACACAGGGGGATTTAGCAATCAGCCCCAGCATTTT
.	.	TRBV11-2	TRBJ2-3	CASSLDLRRAQYF	TGTGCCAGCAGCTTAGATCTGCGCCGGGCGCAGTATTTT
.	TRBD2	TRBV7-8	TRBJ2-5	CASSLSGGYQETQYF	TGTGCCAGCAGCTTAAGCGGGGGCTACCAAGAGACCCAGTACTTC
.	.	TRBV5-6	TRBJ1-6	CASSLVGSGPNNSPLHF	TGTGCCAGCAGCTTGGTCGGCAGCGGACCGAATAATTCACCCCTCCACTTT
.	TRBD2	TRBV4-3	TRBJ2-1	CASSRPVGAGGASEQFF	TGCGCCAGCAGCCGTCCGGTGGGAGCGGGGGGGGCGAGTGAGCAGTTCTTC
.	.	TRBV25-1	TRBJ2-5	CASSAQHAQETQYF	TGTGCCAGCAGTGCACAGCATGCCCAAGAGACCCAGTACTTC
.	.	TRBV5-4	TRBJ1-4	CASSPGQSHEKLFF	TGTGCCAGCAGCCCCGGACAGTCCCATGAAAAACTGTTTTTT
.	.	TRBV6-5	TRBJ1-1	CASLPTVPTEAFF	TGTGCCAGCCTCCCTACCGTTCCCACTGAAGCTTTCTTT
.	TRBD1	TRBV18	TRBJ2-3	CASSERQGDTQYF	TGTGCCAGCTCAGAAAGACAGGGCGATACGCAGTATTTT
.	TRBD2	TRBV6-2/TRBV6-3	TRBJ2-7	CASSYGSGDPYEQYF	TGTGCCAGCAGTTACGGTAGCGGGGACCCCTACGAGCAGTACTTC
.	.	TRBV5-1	TRBJ2-7	CASRTQGGEQYF	TGCGCCAGCAGGACACAGGGCGGGGAGCAGTACTTC
.	TRBD1	TRBV7-2	TRBJ1-1	CASSMTGGEAFF	TGTGCCAGCAGCATGACAGGGGGGGAAGCTTTCTTT
.	.	TRBV5-6	TRBJ1-6	CASSLGRNPLHF	TGTGCCAGCAGCTTGGGCAGGAATCCCCTCCACTTT
.	.	TRBV29-1	TRBJ2-2	CSVEGNRAGELFF	TGCAGCGTTGAAGGGAACAGGGCTGGGGAGCTGTTTTTT
.	.	TRBV10-3	TRBJ1-6	CAISEYHPGAGDSPLHF	TGTGCCATCAGTGAGTATCACCCGGGAGCTGGGGATTCACCCCTCCACTTT
.	.	TRBV20-1	TRBJ2-1	CSASETGSPHNEQFF	TGCAGTGCTAGTGAGACAGGCTCGCCCCACAATGAGCAGTTCTTC
.	TRBD1	TRBV4-3	TRBJ2-5	CASSRAPDRGETQYF	TGCGCCAGCAGCCGGGCCCCGGACAGGGGGGAGACCCAGTACTTC
.	TRBD1	TRBV11-2	TRBJ2-7	CASSLVVGGAGYEQYF	TGTGCCAGCAGCTTAGTGGTAGGGGGCGCGGGTTACGAGCAGTACTTC
.	TRBD1	TRBV6-6	TRBJ1-1	CASSYAGGNTEAFF	TGTGCCAGCAGTTACGCAGGGGGGAACACTGAAGCTTTCTTT
.	.	TRBV15	TRBJ2-5	CATSRDMGRETQYF	TGTGCCACCAGCAGAGATATGGGGAGGGAGACCCAGTACTTC
few	.	TRBV5-1	TRBJ2-7	CASSLGGGSQYEQYF	TGCGCCAGCAGCTTAGGCGGCGGGTCCCAGTACGAGCAGTACTTC
.	.	TRBV5-1	TRBJ2-7	CASSLGGQGGHEQYF	TGCGCCAGCAGCCTGGGTGGACAGGGAGGGCACGAGCAGTACTTC
.	.	TRBV14	TRBJ1-1	CASSRGMGTEAFF	TGTGCCAGCAGCCGAGGAATGGGCACTGAAGCTTTCTTT
.	.	TRBV10-1	TRBJ2-2	CASSATLRGTGELFF	TGCGCCAGCAGTGCCACTCTTCGAGGCACCGGGGAGCTGTTTTTT
.	.	TRBV30	TRBJ1-5	CAWSFNGPQHF	TGTGCCTGGAGCTTTAACGGTCCCCAGCATTTT
.	.	TRBV15	TRBJ1-2	CATSRDSRYGYTF	TGTGCCACCAGCAGAGATTCCAGATATGGCTACACCTTC
.	.	TRBV19	TRBJ2-5	CASSITRGEQETQYF	TGTGCCAGTAGTATTACCAGGGGAGAGCAAGAGACCCAGTACTTC
.	TRBD1	TRBV5-1	TRBJ2-5	CASSRPGQGAETQYF	TGCGCCAGCAGCAGGCCGGGACAGGGGGCAGAGACCCAGTACTTC
.	TRBD1	TRBV15	TRBJ1-6	CATSRDSNSPLHF	TGTGCCACCAGTAGGGACAGCAATTCACCCCTCCACTTT
.	.	TRBV2	TRBJ2-3	CASSGTVSSTDTQYF	TGTGCCAGCAGTGGGACTGTTTCTAGCACAGATACGCAGTATTTT
.	.	TRBV11-2	TRBJ2-7	CASSPVGYYYEQYF	TGTGCCAGCAGCCCCGTTGGTTACTACTACGAGCAGTACTTC
once	.	TRBV7-2	TRBJ2-1	CASSLVTSSLGEQFF	TGTGCCAGCAGCTTAGTCACTAGCTCCCTGGGAGAGCAGTTCTTC
.	TRBD1	TRBV27	TRBJ2-5	CASRRQGNFQETQYF	TGTGCCAGCAGAAGACAGGGTAACTTCCAAGAGACCCAGTACTTC
.	.	TRBV29-1	TRBJ2-7	CSFTTPAGTGEQYF	TGCAGCTTCACAACACCCGCGGGGACGGGGGAGCAGTACTTC
.	TRBD2	TRBV28	TRBJ2-5	CASSLFAGGPLGQYF	TGTGCCAGCAGTTTATTCGCGGGGGGCCCCTTGGGCCAGTACTTC
.	.	TRBV18	TRBJ1-4	CASSTTGGWRKLFF	TGTGCCAGCTCGACCACAGGCGGCTGGCGAAAACTGTTTTTT
.	TRBD1	TRBV6-6	TRBJ2-2	CASRSQGAGYTGELFF	TGTGCCAGCAGATCACAGGGGGCTGGGTACACCGGGGAGCTGTTTTTT
many	.	TRBV19	TRBJ2-2	CASSKGSILTGELFF	TGTGCCAGTAGTAAGGGGTCCATCCTCACCGGGGAGCTGTTTTTT
.	TRBD2	TRBV4-3	TRBJ2-7	CASSPHYSGGAPPSSYEQYF	TGCGCCAGCAGCCCACACTATAGCGGGGGGGCCCCACCCAGCTCCTACGAGCAGTACTTC
.	TRBD1	TRBV4-3	TRBJ1-4	CASSQGWGQVYNEKLFF	TGCGCCAGCAGCCAAGGTTGGGGACAGGTCTATAATGAAAAACTGTTTTTT
.	TRBD1	TRBV25-1	TRBJ1-2	CASRGTGRPYGYTF	TGTGCCAGCAGGGGGACAGGACGCCCCTATGGCTACACCTTC
.	TRBD1	TRBV11-2	TRBJ2-7	CASSFHGQGGSYEQYF	TGTGCCAGCAGCTTTCATGGACAGGGGGGTTCCTACGAGCAGTACTTC
.	TRBD1	TRBV14	TRBJ2-1	CASSQEGGFDNEQFF	TGTGCCAGCAGCCAAGAAGGGGGCTTTGACAATGAGCAGTTCTTC